This T cell receptor (beta chain) was recorded in a study of T cell responses to AZD1222 COVID-19 vaccine. Of note for this clone: Its antigen is still unknown.

General study findings and limits: Repertoires were obtained solely post-peak T cell response.

Produced via immunoSEQ multiplex PCR; TCRdb's table is partial and in-frame only. The table has about 120,000 clones, 91% seen once. There are 16 residues in the CDR3. CDR1 and CDR2 from the germline V gene are MGHDK and SYGVNS. Trimming left V 1 base short and J 6 bases short, with 18 bases between. The chain couples TRBV25-1 to TRBJ1-2, with D possibly being TRBD1 (5 bases). Sequenced material: peripheral blood, taken on day 0 of AZD1222 vaccination. The receptor comes from an adult in good health. This CDR3 is CASSEFVTSPRDGYTF. As DNA, the CDR3 is TGTGCCAGCAGTGAATTTGTAACATCCCCCAGGGATGGCTACACCTTC.